The sample holds a few counts of the clone carrying this TCR beta chain. The antigen remains undetermined. Next came a second PCR, run for about 7 to 12 cycles, which used a sample-barcoded 5' primer along with a J-beta primer mix. MiXCR, run by TCRdb on the 5' RACE reads, gives a single entry per CDR3 protein. The sample holds roughly 2 million distinct CDR3 sequences, around 50% seen once. Peripheral blood was drawn, approximately 9.4 milliliters per donor. The data were taken from a study of blood T cells in healthy people across ages. For the study at large: Per every two T cells, about one barcoded beta molecule was captured by template switching. Regarding the study as a whole: Considered underestimates were the diversity estimates obtained from one million T cells. PBMCs that were unsorted prevented a conclusive naive versus antigen-experienced comparison.

The receptor's source is a middle-aged woman in good health. Sequenced material: blood.

The CDR3 DNA follows: TGCAGTGCTAGAGATCGACAGGGAAATTCACCCCTCCACTTT. As protein: CSARDRQGNSPLHF. The V and J genes are TRBV20-1 and TRBJ1-6; TRBD1 agrees at 7 bases. Trimming at V came to 0 bases and at J to 7 bases, leaving 3 bases not matched to a gene. The CDR3 loop spans 14 amino acids. Germline-derived CDR1 and CDR2 are DFQATT and SNEGSKA (reference sequence).